The entry that follows covers one TCR beta chain sequence. No antigen is known for it. The source of the sample is a study of beta chain features in type 1 diabetes. Findings and limits, study-wide: Moderately but significantly shorter TCRB CDR3s were found in Type 1 diabetes patients in all four CD4+ subsets. Here, the possible influence of HLA type (on TCRB rearrangement) remained unresolved.

Trimming took 1 base from V and 4 from J, leaving 13 bases between them. Germline CDR1 SGHVS, CDR2 FQNEAQ. The CDR3 is 15 amino acids. The investigators reverse transcribed all of the isolated RNA, so they sequenced expressed TCRB transcripts. The assay was immunoSEQ multiplex PCR, and TCRdb's table has in-frame clones only and misses some. The table records 400,000 or so clones, over 9.5% of them present only once. V gene TRBV7-8 combines with J gene TRBJ2-5; D possibly corresponds to TRBD1 (6 bases). The sample comprised naive CD4+ T cells from blood. This clonotype was sampled from a woman aged 18-29 years with type 1 diabetes. The CDR3 loop is CASSLGTAGRETQYF. The CDR3 bases are TGTGCCAGCAGCTTAGGGACAGCTGGGAGAGAGACCCAGTACTTC.